This T cell receptor (beta chain) is from a study of T cell responses to AZD1222 COVID-19 vaccine. Findings and limits, study-wide: Repertoire sampling happened only post peak T cell response. White British ancestry dominated among donors, who included more females, and clonal diversity was possibly underestimated. Vaccine-associated CD4 TCRs ranged over spike, dominating at 160-218 and 743-854. Unmutated variant regions are reportedly targeted by nearly half of spike-specific TCRs.

The CDR3 loop spans 12 amino acids. Germline-derived CDR1 and CDR2 are SQVTM and ANQGSEA. Of note for this clone: What it recognizes is unknown.

Profiling relied on immunoSEQ multiplex PCR, and the TCRdb table lists in-frame clones only, not all of them. This table holds about 76,000 clones, approximately 91% found once. The sequenced sample was peripheral blood, obtained on day 0 of AZD1222 vaccination. V is TRBV29-1 and J is TRBJ2-1, with D hard to call. The TCR was taken from an adult in good health. CDR3 sequence: CTVSGSYNEQFF. CDR3 nucleotides: TGCACCGTGTCTGGCTCCTACAATGAGCAGTTCTTC.